The entry that follows covers one TCR beta chain sequence. Samples underwent the assay at deep level. Authors' processing steps: Owing to the provision of junction-only sequences devoid of quality scores by immunoSEQ, filtering differed. This table comes from immunoSEQ multiplex PCR, and its TCRdb copy is limited to in-frame clones, with some not included. Clone size and the V and J calls come from that table; the DNA yielded D and trimming. The sample lists approximately 2,200,000 clones, more than 85% occurring once. This sample was taken from a study of shared clonotypes between healthy human individuals. The ends were cut back, 3 bases at V and 6 bases at J, with 12 bases in the middle. Germline-derived CDR1 and CDR2 are LNHDA and SQIVND (reference sequence). There are 14 residues in the CDR3. CD45RO-negative, CCR7-selected cells formed the naive CD8 fraction, which excluded terminally differentiated effector memory CD45RA+ cells. There were only Caucasian adults among the donors, and all lived in Nashville, Tennessee.

The sequenced sample consisted of naive CD8+ T cells from PBMCs. The receptor was isolated from a man between 18 and 35 years old in good health. Some clones in this sample may be carry-over from other donors' samples. The rearrangement uses TRBV19 and TRBJ2-1; maybe TRBD1 (6 bases). CDR3 nucleotide sequence: TGTGCCAGTAGTATGACCGGGACACCCAATGAGCAGTTCTTC. It specifies CASSMTGTPNEQFF.